This is a list of T cell receptor beta chains from one sample in a study of graft-versus-host responses after intestinal transplantation. These receptors are not linked to any known antigen. Using immunoSEQ multiplex PCR, the repertoire was profiled, and TCRdb retains in-frame clones only, with some absent. The data contain 65,000 to 90,000 clones, around 92% of them singletons. Source: unstimulated CD8+ T cells sorted from spleen or lymph node cells, taken before transplant. The receptors come from a human donor who was the organ donor for an intestinal transplant. The CDR3 runs from the conserved cysteine through the conserved F or W. Fields, in order: V gene, clone size, J gene, D gene, CDR3 protein, CDR3 DNA. A D gene is named only where the DNA matches it firmly. Some rows have no size entry. The others give once, few or many, or a class for an expanded clone.

v_call: TRBV4-1; clone_size: once; j_call: TRBJ1-2; d_call: -; cdr3_aa: CASSRGFNYGYTF; cdr3_nt: TGCGCCAGCAGCAGGGGGTTTAACTATGGCTACACCTTC
v_call: TRBV7-3; clone_size: -; j_call: TRBJ2-7; d_call: TRBD2; cdr3_aa: CASSLGLHYEQYF; cdr3_nt: TGTGCCAGCAGCTTGGGACTACACTACGAGCAGTACTTC
v_call: TRBV7-8; clone_size: -; j_call: TRBJ1-1; d_call: -; cdr3_aa: CASSLYTQGKGITEAFF; cdr3_nt: TGTGCCAGCAGCTTATATACCCAGGGCAAAGGGATCACTGAAGCTTTCTTT
v_call: TRBV9; clone_size: -; j_call: TRBJ1-2; d_call: -; cdr3_aa: CASSALDSYEGYTF; cdr3_nt: TGTGCCAGCAGCGCCTTGGACAGTTATGAGGGCTACACCTTC
v_call: TRBV6-5; clone_size: -; j_call: TRBJ2-7; d_call: -; cdr3_aa: CASSYGPTDNYEQYF; cdr3_nt: TGTGCCAGCAGTTACGGACCGACAGATAACTACGAGCAGTACTTC
v_call: TRBV11-2; clone_size: -; j_call: TRBJ1-6; d_call: -; cdr3_aa: CASSLGGERGLNSPLHF; cdr3_nt: TGTGCCAGCAGCTTAGGGGGGGAAAGAGGTCTTAATTCACCCCTCCACTTT
v_call: TRBV4-1; clone_size: -; j_call: TRBJ2-5; d_call: TRBD1; cdr3_aa: CASSQDIGTGGTQYF; cdr3_nt: TGCGCCAGCAGCCAAGATATCGGGACAGGGGGGACCCAGTACTTC
v_call: TRBV29-1; clone_size: -; j_call: TRBJ1-2; d_call: TRBD1; cdr3_aa: CSVVSWDRDTGYTF; cdr3_nt: TGCAGCGTTGTTTCCTGGGACAGAGATACAGGCTACACCTTC
v_call: TRBV27; clone_size: once; j_call: TRBJ1-1; d_call: TRBD1; cdr3_aa: CASRLTGRNTEAFF; cdr3_nt: TGTGCCAGCAGGCTGACAGGGCGTAACACTGAAGCTTTCTTT
v_call: TRBV30; clone_size: -; j_call: TRBJ1-2; d_call: -; cdr3_aa: CAWSTPWGGKGYTF; cdr3_nt: TGTGCCTGGAGTACCCCTTGGGGGGGTAAGGGCTACACCTTC
v_call: TRBV7-3; clone_size: once; j_call: TRBJ2-1; d_call: -; cdr3_aa: CASSHPQGEQFF; cdr3_nt: TGTGCCAGCAGCCATCCACAGGGCGAGCAGTTCTTC
v_call: TRBV11-2; clone_size: -; j_call: TRBJ1-2; d_call: -; cdr3_aa: CASSLAPGAPGGYTF; cdr3_nt: TGTGCCAGCAGCTTAGCTCCAGGGGCCCCGGGGGGCTACACCTTC
v_call: TRBV5-5; clone_size: -; j_call: TRBJ2-1; d_call: -; cdr3_aa: CASVGALHNEQFF; cdr3_nt: TGTGCCAGTGTGGGGGCCCTCCACAATGAGCAGTTCTTC
v_call: TRBV19; clone_size: -; j_call: TRBJ1-1; d_call: -; cdr3_aa: CASSPGITEAFF; cdr3_nt: TGTGCCAGTAGTCCAGGGATCACTGAAGCTTTCTTT
v_call: TRBV9; clone_size: -; j_call: TRBJ2-5; d_call: TRBD2; cdr3_aa: CASSVGGGAAGETQYF; cdr3_nt: TGTGCCAGCAGCGTAGGCGGGGGGGCCGCAGGGGAGACCCAGTACTTC
v_call: TRBV7-2; clone_size: -; j_call: TRBJ1-1; d_call: -; cdr3_aa: CASSLVEGTEAFF; cdr3_nt: TGTGCCAGCAGCTTAGTTGAGGGCACTGAAGCTTTCTTT
v_call: TRBV6-5; clone_size: -; j_call: TRBJ1-6; d_call: -; cdr3_aa: CASRPAEPNSPLHF; cdr3_nt: TGTGCCAGCAGGCCCGCTGAGCCTAATTCACCCCTCCACTTT
v_call: TRBV7-2; clone_size: -; j_call: TRBJ1-2; d_call: TRBD1; cdr3_aa: CASSIHWGQGSGYTF; cdr3_nt: TGTGCCAGCAGCATACACTGGGGACAGGGCTCTGGCTACACCTTC
v_call: TRBV28; clone_size: -; j_call: TRBJ1-6; d_call: TRBD1; cdr3_aa: CASSPGTATRSPLHF; cdr3_nt: TGTGCCAGCAGCCCCGGGACAGCGACCCGTTCACCCCTCCACTTT
v_call: TRBV7-9; clone_size: -; j_call: TRBJ1-5; d_call: TRBD1; cdr3_aa: CASSLAGGGLWPQHF; cdr3_nt: TGTGCCAGCAGCTTAGCAGGGGGCGGCCTTTGGCCCCAGCATTTT
v_call: TRBV5-5; clone_size: once; j_call: TRBJ2-1; d_call: -; cdr3_aa: CASNTRGIYNEQFF; cdr3_nt: TGTGCCAGCAACACCCGGGGGATATACAATGAGCAGTTCTTC
v_call: TRBV7-8; clone_size: -; j_call: TRBJ2-7; d_call: -; cdr3_aa: CASSLGAPGAYEQYF; cdr3_nt: TGTGCCAGCAGCTTAGGTGCTCCAGGGGCCTACGAGCAGTACTTC
v_call: TRBV27; clone_size: -; j_call: TRBJ2-7; d_call: -; cdr3_aa: CASSLNRAHEQYF; cdr3_nt: TGTGCCAGCAGTTTAAACAGGGCCCACGAGCAGTACTTC
v_call: TRBV11-2; clone_size: -; j_call: TRBJ1-1; d_call: TRBD1; cdr3_aa: CASSLVEGAGTEAFF; cdr3_nt: TGTGCCAGCAGCTTAGTAGAGGGGGCTGGGACTGAAGCTTTCTTT
v_call: TRBV13; clone_size: few; j_call: TRBJ1-1; d_call: -; cdr3_aa: CASSPGSTEAFF; cdr3_nt: TGTGCCAGCAGCCCCGGGAGTACTGAAGCTTTCTTT
v_call: TRBV29-1; clone_size: -; j_call: TRBJ2-2; d_call: -; cdr3_aa: CSVEFWAGGTGELFF; cdr3_nt: TGCAGCGTTGAATTCTGGGCAGGGGGGACCGGGGAGCTGTTTTTT
v_call: TRBV19; clone_size: -; j_call: TRBJ2-3; d_call: TRBD2; cdr3_aa: CASSFSGGETDTQYF; cdr3_nt: TGTGCCAGTAGTTTTAGCGGGGGGGAGACAGATACGCAGTATTTT